This T cell receptor (beta chain) was observed in a study of cytomegalovirus exposure and HLA in healthy donors. Germline lookup yields CDR1 SGHRS and CDR2 YFSETQ. V trimming: 3 bases; J trimming: 4 bases; junction bases outside the gene matches: 7. This CDR3 region has 15 residues. Sequenced by immunoSEQ multiplex PCR; TCRdb stores in-frame clones only, minus some. The sample yields approximately 150,000 clones, 80% to 95% seen once. Concerning this clone: Its antigen remains unidentified.

Study-wide results and limits: Reports credit the classifier with highly specific, highly sensitive diagnosis of cytomegalovirus status.

The V call is TRBV5-1, the J call TRBJ1-5, with 7 bases fitting TRBD1. This TCR was sampled from a man aged 18 to 35 in good health and CMV-seronegative. Input material: PBMCs. Here the CDR3 DNA reads TGCGCCAGCAGCTCAGGGACAGACTTAAATCAGCCCCAGCATTTT. Translation: CASSSGTDLNQPQHF.